The next 26 T cell receptor beta chains were all read from a single sample in a study of blood T cell repertoires in COVID-19. Here immunoSEQ multiplex PCR was the method, and the copy in TCRdb shows in-frame clones only, minus some. The data show fewer than 350,000 clones, with 86% seen just once and about an eighth held by the top ten. Sequenced input: peripheral blood. These TCRs come from a woman in her 70s with COVID-19, enrolled during active disease.

The rearrangement links TRBV4-1 to TRBJ2-2; possibly TRBD1 for D (6 bases). CDR1 and CDR2 from the germline V gene are MGHRA and YSYEKL. V was shortened by 10 bases and J by 2 bases, with 20 bases between the two germline ends. CDR3 length: 16 residues. The CDR3 bases are TGCGCCACCCGCCTGGGGTGGGGGCCTAACACCGGGGAGCTGTTTTTT. Protein sequence: CATRLGWGPNTGELFF.

The chain links TRBV7-6 to TRBJ2-7, with D perhaps TRBD1 (7 bases). CDR1 and CDR2 (germline): SGHVS, FNYEAQ. The CDR3 has 16 amino acids. V was trimmed by 4 bases and J by 3 bases, leaving 19 bases between them. As DNA, the CDR3 is TGTGCCAGCAGCTCCCTTGGGCAGGGGGGTCTCTACGAGCAGTACTTC. Translating it yields CASSSLGQGGLYEQYF.

This chain links TRBV30 with TRBJ2-7; a weak D match, TRBD2 (6 bases). Trimming removed 0 bases at V and 0 bases at J, with 9 bases between. The CDR3 contains 14 residues. Germline V gene sequence: CDR1 GTSNPN, CDR2 SVGIG (reference sequence). The CDR3 coding sequence is TGTGCCTGGAGTGTTGGCGGGGTCTCCTACGAGCAGTACTTC. It specifies CAWSVGGVSYEQYF.

This chain uses TRBV28 with TRBJ1-4; 10 nucleotides agree with TRBD1. Germline CDR1 and CDR2: MDHEN and SYDVKM. The CDR3 covers 17 residues. The trim removed 7 bases at V and 15 bases at J, leaving 23 bases unmatched. CDR3 amino acids: CASTTRGGQGLGRLLFF. The CDR3 DNA sequence: TGTGCCAGCACAACCAGGGGGGGACAGGGGCTCGGGCGGTTATTGTTTTTT. The full variable domain, completed using reference TRBV28 and TRBJ1-4, is DVKVTQSSRYLVKRTGEKVFLECVQDMDHENMFWYRQDPGLGLRLIYFSYDVKMKEKGDIPEGYSVSREKKERFSLILESASTNQTSMYLCASTTRGGQGLGRLLFFGSGTQLSVL.

The chain couples TRBV7-2 to TRBJ2-5; 8 bases fit TRBD1. The length of the CDR3 is 17 residues. Germline CDR1 is SGHTA and CDR2 is FQGNSA. Losses at the gene ends were 4 bases for V and 4 bases for J; bases not matched to a gene: 14. The CDR3 sequence is CASSSPGQVLTGETQYF. The DNA for the CDR3 is TGTGCCAGCAGCTCCCCGGGACAGGTCCTAACGGGAGAGACCCAGTACTTC.

The chain combines TRBV9 with TRBJ2-3; maybe TRBD2 (7 bases). V lost 4 bases, J lost 2 bases, and 20 bases lay in between. CDR3 size: 17 residues. The germline gives CDR1 SGDLS, CDR2 YYNGEE. The CDR3 loop is CASSSPWGGRDTDTQYF. DNA for the CDR3: TGTGCCAGCAGCTCCCCCTGGGGGGGCCGGGACACAGATACGCAGTATTTT.

The chain joins TRBV2 to TRBJ1-2; D possibly corresponds to TRBD1 (6 bases). V lost 1 base, J lost 8 bases, and 11 bases lay in between. Germline V gives CDR1 SNHLY, CDR2 FYNNEI. The CDR3 length is 13 residues. DNA of the CDR3: TGTGCCAGCAGTGAAGGGACAGCAGACGGCTACACCTTC. This sequence encodes CASSEGTADGYTF.

The genes are TRBV7-8 and TRBJ2-7; TRBD2 aligns across 7 bases. The CDR3 has 14 residues. V dropped 6 bases and J dropped 2; count of bases not matched to a gene: 7. The germline V gene has CDR1 SGHVS and CDR2 FQNEAQ. The CDR3, as DNA: TGTGCCAGCAGTAAAGCGGGAAATCCCTACGAGCAGTACTTC. This codes for CASSKAGNPYEQYF.

This clone occurred once. The chain recombines TRBV5-6 with TRBJ2-4; 11 bases map to TRBD2. Trimming at V came to 0 bases and at J to 8 bases, leaving 7 bases not matched to a gene. The germline V gene encodes CDR1 SGHDT and CDR2 YYEEEE. The CDR3 contains 16 residues. The CDR3 sequence is CASSLGLAGGGDIQYF. Written as DNA, the CDR3 is TGTGCCAGCAGCTTGGGCCTAGCGGGGGGCGGCGACATTCAGTACTTC.

The chain couples TRBV5-6 to TRBJ1-2, with a tentative D call TRBD1 (5 bases). With 3 bases removed from V and 7 bases from J, the gap between germline ends came to 7 bases. CDR1 and CDR2 from the germline V gene are SGHDT and YYEEEE. The CDR3 is 11 residues long. CDR3: CASSYRGGYTF. The DNA for the CDR3 is TGTGCCAGCAGCTATAGGGGTGGCTACACCTTC.

J is TRBJ1-4 and V is TRBV6-2 or TRBV6-3; D is perhaps TRBD1 (6 bases). Germline V gives CDR1 MNHEY, CDR2 SVGEGT. The CDR3 totals 18 residues. Trimming stripped 2 bases from V and 5 bases from J, with 21 bases between. CDR3: CASSYPTHTGQRNEKLFF. Written as DNA, the CDR3 is TGTGCCAGCAGTTACCCAACCCACACAGGACAGCGAAATGAAAAACTGTTTTTT.

The chain is built from TRBV2 and TRBJ1-6, with D maybe TRBD1 (5 bases). The CDR3 length is 11 residues. CDR1 is SNHLY and CDR2 is FYNNEI in the germline V gene. The V end was cut by 3 bases, the J end by 14 bases, with 8 bases between. The CDR3 protein is CASSESRALHF. CDR3 coding DNA: TGTGCCAGCAGTGAGTCCAGGGCCCTCCACTTT.

The chain has TRBV7-6 and TRBJ2-7; TRBD2 agrees at 14 bases. From germline, CDR1 is SGHVS and CDR2 FNYEAQ. This CDR3 region has 19 residues. The J segment lost 0 bases and the V segment lost 2 bases, leaving 9 bases of the junction unmatched. The CDR3 sequence: CASSLPNRTSGGSSYEQYF. Written as DNA, the CDR3 is TGTGCCAGCAGCTTACCAAATAGGACTAGCGGGGGGAGCTCCTACGAGCAGTACTTC.

J is TRBJ2-1 and V is TRBV6-2 or TRBV6-3; a possible D gene is TRBD2 (7 bases). CDR1 is MNHEY and CDR2 is SVGEGT in the germline V gene. The CDR3 extends over 16 amino acids. The V gene lost 2 bases and the J gene lost 3 bases, with 14 bases spanning the gap. Here the CDR3 DNA reads TGTGCCAGCAGTTACCCGCGGGGGCCCCTCTACAATGAGCAGTTCTTC. This sequence encodes CASSYPRGPLYNEQFF.

V gene TRBV12-2 combines with J gene TRBJ1-2; TRBD1, the table's D call, lacks a check against the DNA. TRBV12-2 is listed as a pseudogene. The CDR3 is 15 amino acids. CDR3 amino acids: CASRLAEGDRSGYTF. The CDR3 DNA is TGTGCAAGTCGCTTAGCAGAGGGGGACAGGAGTGGCTACACCTTC.

This clone was recorded only once. The genes are TRBV5-1 and TRBJ2-2; TRBD2 matches 12 bases. The CDR3 is made up of 14 amino acids. Losses at the gene ends were 6 bases for V and 6 bases for J; bases not matched to a gene: 3. Germline CDR1 reads SGHRS; CDR2 reads YFSETQ. The DNA of the CDR3 is TGCGCCAGCACGACTAGCGGGGGCCCCGGGGAGCTGTTTTTT. It yields the protein CASTTSGGPGELFF.

In this sample, this clone turned up a few times. This rearrangement joins TRBV7-8 to TRBJ1-1; TRBD1 might be the D (6 bases). The CDR3 consists of 17 residues. Trimming pared 4 bases from V and 5 bases from J, leaving 23 bases between. Germline assignment: CDR1 SGHVS and CDR2 FQNEAQ. The CDR3 coding sequence is TGTGCCAGCAGCTCTTATGGAGTAGGGCAGGGGAGAACTGAAGCTTTCTTT. It yields the protein CASSSYGVGQGRTEAFF.

V gene TRBV27 combines with J gene TRBJ1-2; D might be TRBD1 (6 bases). The V gene lost 8 bases and the J gene lost 6 bases, with 13 bases spanning the gap. Germline V CDR1 and CDR2: MNHEY, SMNVEV (reference sequence). The CDR3 runs to 12 residues. The CDR3, as DNA: TGTGCCAGCGGGCGGGGGGCGGATGGCTACACCTTC. This encodes CASGRGADGYTF.

Here the CDR3 DNA reads TGTGCCAGCAGCTTGCGGGCCTCTCCAAGCTACACCTTC. This translates into CASSLRASPSYTF. The V gene is TRBV7-2, the J gene TRBJ1-2, with D unresolved. The germline CDR1 and CDR2 sequences are SGHTA and FQGNSA. Trimming took 3 bases from V and 9 from J, leaving 14 bases between them. This CDR3 comprises 13 residues.

The rearrangement joins TRBV30 to TRBJ1-1, with D possibly TRBD1 on 5 matching bases. Germline CDR1 reads GTSNPN; CDR2 reads SVGIG (reference sequence). This CDR3 is built from 13 residues. V lost 6 bases and J 0 bases, leaving 11 bases between the germline ends. The CDR3: CACAGGMNTEAFF. The CDR3 DNA sequence: TGTGCCTGCGCTGGGGGGATGAACACTGAAGCTTTCTTT.

As for this clone: Other nucleotide sequences from this sample produce the same CDR3. The chain has TRBV3-1 (or the pseudogene TRBV3-2) and TRBJ1-1, with D possibly TRBD1 on 5 matching bases. V was shortened by 1 base and J by 3 bases, with 9 bases between the two germline ends. Germline V CDR1 and CDR2: LGHDT, YNNKEL (reference sequence). CDR3 length equals 14 residues. The CDR3 sequence is CASSQAPGDTEAFF. The CDR3 DNA reads TGTGCCAGCAGCCAAGCTCCGGGGGACACTGAAGCTTTCTTT.

The count of this clone is one. The CDR3 region has the DNA TGTGCCAGCAGTGTTCAGGAGGCTAATGAAAAACTGTTTTTT. Translating gives CASSVQEANEKLFF. The chain employs TRBV2 and TRBJ1-4; D gene unclear. This CDR3 comprises 14 residues. Germline V gives CDR1 SNHLY, CDR2 FYNNEI. The V and J ends lost 4 bases and 3 bases respectively, with 9 bases between them.

The gene calls are TRBV27 and TRBJ2-6, with 9 nucleotides matching TRBD1. V trimming: 7 bases; J trimming: 2 bases; junction bases outside the gene matches: 9. The CDR3 contains 17 residues. Germline-derived CDR1 and CDR2 are MNHEY and SMNVEV (reference sequence). The DNA for the CDR3 is TGTGCCAGCAAACGACAGGGGGAGCTAACTGGGGCCAACGTCCTGACTTTC. This translates into CASKRQGELTGANVLTF. The full variable domain, in which reference TRBV27 and TRBJ2-6 provide the parts outside the CDR3, is EAQVTQNPRYLITVTGKKLTVTCSQNMNHEYMSWYRQDPGLGLRQIYYSMNVEVTDKGDVPEGYKVSRKEKRNFPLILESPSPNQTSLYFCASKRQGELTGANVLTFGAGSRLTVL.

In regard to this clone: Different DNA sequences within this sample yield the same CDR3. The genes are TRBV7-2 and TRBJ1-1; no clear D. The CDR3 sequence is 14 residues long. V lost 5 bases and J 0 bases, leaving 10 bases between the germline ends. CDR1 and CDR2 (germline): SGHTA, FQGNSA. CDR3 DNA sequence: TGTGCCAGCAGCCCCCGAGGCCTGAACACTGAAGCTTTCTTT. Protein sequence: CASSPRGLNTEAFF.

The sample holds a few counts of this clone. The rearrangement uses TRBV5-6 and TRBJ1-2; 7 nucleotides align to TRBD1. Germline V CDR1 and CDR2: SGHDT, YYEEEE. The junction had 5 bases not matched to a gene; V was cut back by 3 bases and J by 6 bases. The CDR3 runs 13 residues. This CDR3 reads CASSWATGDGYTF. The CDR3 DNA follows: TGTGCCAGCAGCTGGGCAACAGGGGATGGCTACACCTTC.

This rearrangement joins TRBV5-6 to TRBJ1-2, with 7 bases lining up with TRBD1. V shed 4 bases and J 4 bases; nucleotides not matched to a gene: 10. The CDR3 loop spans 15 amino acids. Looked up from germline, CDR1 is SGHDT and CDR2 is YYEEEE. The CDR3 sequence: CASSPRQGLAYGYTF. In DNA, the CDR3 is TGTGCCAGCAGCCCCCGACAGGGACTCGCCTATGGCTACACCTTC.